These T cell receptor beta chains were read from a single sample in a study of blood T cell repertoires in COVID-19. Assay: immunoSEQ multiplex PCR; the TCRdb copy retains only in-frame clones and omits some. The sample lists fewer than 200,000 clones; around 83% were seen once. Sequenced sample: peripheral blood. Receptors originate from a woman aged 70-85 years who had recovered from COVID-19. Both conserved end residues are part of each CDR3. Fields, in order: clone size, J gene, V gene, D gene, CDR3 protein. D genes are given only for firm matches. Size tells how often a clone was seen (once, few, many) or the class of an expanded clone, and some rows leave it out.

abundance: -; j_gene: TRBJ2-7; v_gene: TRBV5-1; d_gene: TRBD1; CDR3aa: CASSNRDRGPEQYF
abundance: few; j_gene: TRBJ2-7; v_gene: TRBV4-2; d_gene: TRBD2; CDR3aa: CASSQEPFSGRGQEQYF
abundance: -; j_gene: TRBJ2-1; v_gene: TRBV18; d_gene: TRBD2; CDR3aa: CASSPPEMREGAQFF
abundance: -; j_gene: TRBJ2-7; v_gene: TRBV29-1; d_gene: TRBD1; CDR3aa: CSVEAHQGDEQYF
abundance: -; j_gene: TRBJ2-3; v_gene: TRBV4-3; d_gene: TRBD2; CDR3aa: CASSPLAGGGDTQYF
abundance: -; j_gene: TRBJ1-6; v_gene: TRBV15; d_gene: TRBD1; CDR3aa: CATSREGIRTGGNSPLHF
abundance: -; j_gene: TRBJ1-5; v_gene: TRBV7-2; d_gene: -; CDR3aa: CASSPPPVSREPQHF
abundance: -; j_gene: TRBJ1-2; v_gene: TRBV7-9; d_gene: -; CDR3aa: CASSPSGGYTF
abundance: -; j_gene: TRBJ2-3; v_gene: TRBV6-6; d_gene: -; CDR3aa: CASSALLGPLQYF
abundance: -; j_gene: TRBJ2-1; v_gene: TRBV18; d_gene: TRBD2; CDR3aa: CASSPPLAEGEQFF
abundance: -; j_gene: TRBJ2-1; v_gene: TRBV3-1/TRBV3-2; d_gene: TRBD2; CDR3aa: CASSQRPWRESSGEQFF
abundance: -; j_gene: TRBJ1-2; v_gene: TRBV4-2; d_gene: TRBD1; CDR3aa: CASSHPGTGGGYGYTF
abundance: -; j_gene: TRBJ2-7; v_gene: TRBV6-6; d_gene: TRBD2; CDR3aa: CASTNGGSYEQYF
abundance: -; j_gene: TRBJ2-5; v_gene: TRBV6-5; d_gene: TRBD2; CDR3aa: CASKGSGSETQYF
abundance: -; j_gene: TRBJ2-1; v_gene: TRBV4-2; d_gene: TRBD2; CDR3aa: CASSPITSGGAGEQFF
abundance: -; j_gene: TRBJ1-3; v_gene: TRBV5-4; d_gene: -; CDR3aa: CASSQTGNTIYF